This TCR beta chain was recorded in a study of regulatory T cells in long-lasting Graves disease. TCRdb redid the calling of the reads with MiXCR, one entry per CDR3 protein. The table records roughly 800 distinct CDR3 sequences, 55% to 60% of them present only once. PBMC RNA was the source of the TCR library. The sample consisted of peripheral blood mononuclear cells (PBMCs), taken with antithyroid drug treatment, in newly diagnosed or persistent Graves disease (not recorded which). The TCR originated in a female donor with Graves disease.

The CDR3 DNA sequence: TGCAGCGTTGAAGTGGTGGATTCAGGCAGGCCTAACTATGGCTACACCTTC. The encoded protein is CSVEVVDSGRPNYGYTF. V is TRBV29-1 and J is TRBJ1-2; D is ambiguous. The germline gives CDR1 SQVTM, CDR2 ANQGSEA. The CDR3 sequence is 17 residues long. Trimming removed 1 base from V and 0 bases from J, with 18 bases in between.